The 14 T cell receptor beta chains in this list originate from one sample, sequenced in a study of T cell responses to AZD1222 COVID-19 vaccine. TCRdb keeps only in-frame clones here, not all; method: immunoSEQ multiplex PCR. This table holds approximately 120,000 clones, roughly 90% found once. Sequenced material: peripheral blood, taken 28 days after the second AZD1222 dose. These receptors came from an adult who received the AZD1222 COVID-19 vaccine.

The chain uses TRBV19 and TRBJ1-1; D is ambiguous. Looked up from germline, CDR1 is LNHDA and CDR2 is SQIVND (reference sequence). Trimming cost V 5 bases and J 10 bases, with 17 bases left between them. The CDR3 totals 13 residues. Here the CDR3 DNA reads TGTGCCAGTAGTTTTTACAGCCGTCTCCCAGCTTTCTTT. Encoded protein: CASSFYSRLPAFF.

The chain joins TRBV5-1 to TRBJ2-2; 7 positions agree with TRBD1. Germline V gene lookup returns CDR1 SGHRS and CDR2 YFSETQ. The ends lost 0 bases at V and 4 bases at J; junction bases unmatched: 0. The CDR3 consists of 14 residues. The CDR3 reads CASSLAGGTGELFF. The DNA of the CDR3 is TGCGCCAGCAGCTTGGCAGGGGGCACCGGGGAGCTGTTTTTT.

The CDR3 nucleotides read TGTGCCAGCAGCGTAGGAGGAGGGGCAAGGGAGCAGTTCTTC. This sequence encodes CASSVGGGAREQFF. This sequence joins TRBV9 and TRBJ2-1; D is possibly TRBD2 (6 bases). This CDR3 contains 14 residues. V dropped 0 bases and J dropped 10 bases, with 14 bases sitting between them. Germline CDR1 SGDLS, CDR2 YYNGEE.

The CDR3: CASSWGTGAGLAGNTIYF. The CDR3 DNA reads as TGTGCCAGCTCTTGGGGGACAGGGGCAGGCTTAGCTGGAAACACCATATATTTT. The J gene is TRBJ1-3, the V gene TRBV3-1 (or the pseudogene TRBV3-2); the match to TRBD1 covers 10 bases. Germline CDR1 is LGHDT and CDR2 is YNNKEL (reference sequence). This CDR3 region has 18 residues. The V and J ends lost 8 bases and 2 bases, in that order; junction bases with no gene match: 15.

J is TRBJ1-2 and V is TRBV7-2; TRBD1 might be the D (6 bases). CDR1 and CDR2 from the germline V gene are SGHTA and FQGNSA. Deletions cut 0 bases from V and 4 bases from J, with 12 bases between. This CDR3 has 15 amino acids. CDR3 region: CASSLAQGAGYGYTF. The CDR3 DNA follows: TGTGCCAGCAGCTTAGCACAGGGCGCGGGCTATGGCTACACCTTC. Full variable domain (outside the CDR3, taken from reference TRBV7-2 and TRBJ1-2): GAGVSQSPSNKVTEKGKDVELRCDPISGHTALYWYRQSLGQGLEFLIYFQGNSAPDKSGLPSDRFSAERTGGSVSTLTIQRTQQEDSAVYLCASSLAQGAGYGYTFGSGTRLTVV.

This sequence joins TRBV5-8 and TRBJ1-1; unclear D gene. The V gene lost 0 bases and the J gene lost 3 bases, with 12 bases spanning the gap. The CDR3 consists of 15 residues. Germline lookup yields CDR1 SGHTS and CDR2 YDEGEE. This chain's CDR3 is CASSLAVRQHTEAFF. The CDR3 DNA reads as TGTGCCAGCAGCTTGGCGGTCAGGCAACACACTGAAGCTTTCTTT.

The CDR3 nucleotides read TGTGCCAGTAGTGTGACAGGTTCGAGACAGCCCCAGCATTTT. This gives the protein CASSVTGSRQPQHF. The V call is TRBV19, the J call TRBJ1-5; D is perhaps TRBD1 (6 bases). The CDR3 runs to 14 residues. Germline assignment: CDR1 LNHDA and CDR2 SQIVND (reference sequence). V shed 5 bases and J shed 7 bases, with 15 bases lying between them.

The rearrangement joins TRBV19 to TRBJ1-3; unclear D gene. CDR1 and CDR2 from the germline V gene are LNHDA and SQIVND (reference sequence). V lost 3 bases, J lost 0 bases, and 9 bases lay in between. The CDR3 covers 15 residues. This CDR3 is CASSIQTDSGNTIYF. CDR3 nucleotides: TGTGCCAGTAGTATCCAGACGGACTCTGGAAACACCATATATTTT.

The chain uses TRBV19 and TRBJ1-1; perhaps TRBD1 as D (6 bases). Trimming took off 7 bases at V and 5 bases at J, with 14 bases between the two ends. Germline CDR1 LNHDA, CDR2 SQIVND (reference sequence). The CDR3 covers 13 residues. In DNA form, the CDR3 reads TGTGCCAGTATCCTGACAGGCCGTACTGAAGCTTTCTTT. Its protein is CASILTGRTEAFF.

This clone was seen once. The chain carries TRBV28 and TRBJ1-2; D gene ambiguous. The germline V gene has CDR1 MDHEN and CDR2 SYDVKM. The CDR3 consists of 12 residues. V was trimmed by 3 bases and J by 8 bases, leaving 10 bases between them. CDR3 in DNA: TGTGCCAGCAGTTTCATGGGGAAGGGCTACACCTTC. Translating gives CASSFMGKGYTF.

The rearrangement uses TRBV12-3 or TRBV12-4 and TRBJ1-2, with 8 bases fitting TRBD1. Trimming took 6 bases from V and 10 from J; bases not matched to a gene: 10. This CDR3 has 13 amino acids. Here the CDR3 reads CASRPGGYWAYTF. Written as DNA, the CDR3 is TGTGCCAGCAGGCCAGGGGGCTACTGGGCCTACACCTTC.

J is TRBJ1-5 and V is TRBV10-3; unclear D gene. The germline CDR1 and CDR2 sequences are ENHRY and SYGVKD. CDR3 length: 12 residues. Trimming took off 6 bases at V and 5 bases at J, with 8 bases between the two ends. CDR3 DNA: TGTGCCATCAGCCACCAAGATCAGCCCCAGCATTTT. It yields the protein CAISHQDQPQHF.

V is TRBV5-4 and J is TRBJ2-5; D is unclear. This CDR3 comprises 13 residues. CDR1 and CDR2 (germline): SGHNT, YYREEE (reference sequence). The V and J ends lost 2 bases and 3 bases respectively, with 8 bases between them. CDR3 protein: CASSFYGEETQYF. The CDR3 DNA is TGTGCCAGCAGCTTCTACGGAGAAGAGACCCAGTACTTC.

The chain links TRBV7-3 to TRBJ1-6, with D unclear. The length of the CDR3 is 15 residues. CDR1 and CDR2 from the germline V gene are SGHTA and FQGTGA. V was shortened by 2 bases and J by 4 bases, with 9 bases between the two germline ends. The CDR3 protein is CASSLGGPYNSPLHF. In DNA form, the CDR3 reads TGTGCCAGCAGCTTAGGAGGGCCTTATAATTCACCCCTCCACTTT. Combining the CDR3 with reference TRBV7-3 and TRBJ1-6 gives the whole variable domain GAGVSQTPSNKVTEKGKYVELRCDPISGHTALYWYRQSLGQGPEFLIYFQGTGAADDSGLPNDRFFAVRPEGSVSTLKIQRTERGDSAVYLCASSLGGPYNSPLHFGNGTRLTVT.